One sample yielded the 5 T cell receptor beta chains listed below, sequenced in a study of cytomegalovirus exposure and HLA in healthy donors. The PCR used 60 Vbeta and 13 Jbeta primers. Clones were sequenced by immunoSEQ multiplex PCR, and TCRdb holds only the in-frame ones, with some missing. Here the sample spans over 100,000 clones, approximately 77% being singletons. Specimen: PBMCs. These receptor sequences come from a woman aged 35 to 49 in good health and CMV-seronegative.

The chain uses TRBV6-5 and TRBJ1-1; D perhaps matches TRBD1 (6 bases). V was clipped by 0 bases and J by 2 bases, with 13 bases between them. The CDR3 has 16 amino acids. Germline CDR1 MNHEY, CDR2 SVGAGI. This CDR3 is CASSYSQTGKNTEAFF. As DNA, the CDR3 is TGTGCCAGCAGTTACTCCCAGACAGGAAAAAACACTGAAGCTTTCTTT.

The genes are TRBV6-1 and TRBJ1-1; D gene uncertain. V lost 2 bases and J lost 5, with 15 bases in between. Germline CDR1 MNHNS, CDR2 SASEGT. CDR3 length: 15 amino acids. Written as DNA, the CDR3 is TGTGCCAGCAGTGAACCACTGAGGCAAACTACTGAAGCTTTCTTT. It codes for CASSEPLRQTTEAFF.

On this clone: At one of its ends the junction is not consistent with the germline gene, which may arise from a read error. The chain's CDR3 is CSSSLEFGEQYF. The CDR3 DNA is TGTTCCAGCAGCTTAGAATTCGGCGAGCAGTACTTC. The genes are TRBV7-9 and TRBJ2-7; D is unclear. Germline V CDR1 and CDR2: SEHNR, FQNEAQ (reference sequence). There are 12 residues in the CDR3.

The rearrangement joins TRBV27 to TRBJ1-3; 9 nucleotides align to TRBD1. The germline gives CDR1 MNHEY, CDR2 SMNVEV (reference sequence). The CDR3 extends over 15 amino acids. V lost 6 bases to trimming and J lost 4 bases; unmatched junction nucleotides: 7. CDR3 coding DNA: TGTGCCAGCAGGCCCCGACAGGGGGGAGGAAACACCATATATTTT. This encodes CASRPRQGGGNTIYF.

This chain joins TRBV10-1 and TRBJ1-1, with 7 bases matching TRBD1. The V and J ends lost 5 bases and 3 bases, in that order; junction bases with no gene match: 6. Germline values: CDR1 WNHNN, CDR2 SYGVQD (reference sequence). This CDR3 has 14 residues. CDR3 amino acids: CASSTQGFDTEAFF. CDR3 DNA sequence: TGCGCCAGCAGTACACAGGGGTTCGACACTGAAGCTTTCTTT.